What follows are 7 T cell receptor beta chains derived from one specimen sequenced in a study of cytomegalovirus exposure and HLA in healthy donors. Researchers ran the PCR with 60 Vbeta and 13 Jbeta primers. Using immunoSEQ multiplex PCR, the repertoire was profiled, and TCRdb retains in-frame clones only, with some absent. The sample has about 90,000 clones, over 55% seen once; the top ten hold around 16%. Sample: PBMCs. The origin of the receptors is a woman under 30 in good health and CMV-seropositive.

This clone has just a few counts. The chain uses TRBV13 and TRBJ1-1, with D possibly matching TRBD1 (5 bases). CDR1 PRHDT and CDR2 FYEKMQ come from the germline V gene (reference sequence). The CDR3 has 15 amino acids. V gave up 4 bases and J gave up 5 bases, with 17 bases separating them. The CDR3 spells CASSWGGVELTEAFF. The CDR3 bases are TGTGCCAGCAGCTGGGGAGGGGTGGAGTTGACTGAAGCTTTCTTT.

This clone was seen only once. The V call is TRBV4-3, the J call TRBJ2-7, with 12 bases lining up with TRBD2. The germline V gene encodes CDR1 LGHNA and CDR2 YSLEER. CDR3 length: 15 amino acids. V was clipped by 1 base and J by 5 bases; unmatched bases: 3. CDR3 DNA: TGCGCCAGCAGCCAAGCCCGACTAGCGGGAGACGAGCAGTACTTC. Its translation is CASSQARLAGDEQYF.

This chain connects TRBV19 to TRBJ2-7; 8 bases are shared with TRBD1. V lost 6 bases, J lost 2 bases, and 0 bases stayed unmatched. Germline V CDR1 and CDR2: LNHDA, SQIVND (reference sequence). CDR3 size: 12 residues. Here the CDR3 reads CASRDRAYEQYF. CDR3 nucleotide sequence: TGTGCCAGTAGGGACAGGGCCTACGAGCAGTACTTC.

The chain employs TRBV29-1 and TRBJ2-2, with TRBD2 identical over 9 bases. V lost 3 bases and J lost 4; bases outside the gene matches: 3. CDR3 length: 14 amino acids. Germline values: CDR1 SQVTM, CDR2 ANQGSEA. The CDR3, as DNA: TGCAGCGTTGATGCGGGAGGGGGCACCGGGGAGCTGTTTTTT. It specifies CSVDAGGGTGELFF.

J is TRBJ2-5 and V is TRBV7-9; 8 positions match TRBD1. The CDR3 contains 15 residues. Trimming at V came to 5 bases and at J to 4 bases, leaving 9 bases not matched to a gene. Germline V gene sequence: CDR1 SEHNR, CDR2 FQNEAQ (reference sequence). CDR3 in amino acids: CASSIGGQGGETQYF. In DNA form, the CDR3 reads TGTGCCAGCAGCATAGGAGGACAGGGCGGAGAGACCCAGTACTTC.

As DNA, the CDR3 is TGTGCCAGCAGCGTAGATGGGCTAACAGGGGATGGCTACACCTTC. This codes for CASSVDGLTGDGYTF. The chain uses TRBV9 and TRBJ1-2, with 7 bases lining up with TRBD1. The germline V gene encodes CDR1 SGDLS and CDR2 YYNGEE. The CDR3 extends over 15 amino acids. The J segment lost 6 bases and the V segment lost 0 bases, leaving 8 bases of the junction unmatched.

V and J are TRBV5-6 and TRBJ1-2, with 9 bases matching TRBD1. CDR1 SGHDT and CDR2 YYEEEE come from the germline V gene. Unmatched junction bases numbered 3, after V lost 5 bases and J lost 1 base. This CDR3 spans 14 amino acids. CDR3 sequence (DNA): TGTGCCAGCAGAAGGACAGGGGATAACTATGGCTACACCTTC. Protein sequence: CASRRTGDNYGYTF.